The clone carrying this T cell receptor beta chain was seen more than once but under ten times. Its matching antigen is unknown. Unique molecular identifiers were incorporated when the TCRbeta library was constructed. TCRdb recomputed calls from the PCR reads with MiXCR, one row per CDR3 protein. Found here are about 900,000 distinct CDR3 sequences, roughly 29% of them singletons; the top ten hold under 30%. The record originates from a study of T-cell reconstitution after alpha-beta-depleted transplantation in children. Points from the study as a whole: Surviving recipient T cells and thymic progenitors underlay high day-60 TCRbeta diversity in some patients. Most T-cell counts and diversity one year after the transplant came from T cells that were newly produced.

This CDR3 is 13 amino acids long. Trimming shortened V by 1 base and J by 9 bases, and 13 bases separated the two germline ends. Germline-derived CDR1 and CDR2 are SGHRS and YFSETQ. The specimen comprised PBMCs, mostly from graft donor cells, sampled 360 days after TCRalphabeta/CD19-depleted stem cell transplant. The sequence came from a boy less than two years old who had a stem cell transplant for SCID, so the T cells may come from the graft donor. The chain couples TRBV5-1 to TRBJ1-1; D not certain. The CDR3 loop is CASSLTLRSQAFF. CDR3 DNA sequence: TGCGCCAGCAGCTTGACTTTGCGGTCACAAGCTTTCTTT.